This entry lists 3 T cell receptor beta chains sequenced from one sample in a study of blood T cell repertoires in COVID-19. Generated by immunoSEQ multiplex PCR, the TCRdb table keeps only in-frame clones and is missing some. Counted here are around 190,000 clones, 88% occurring once; the ten biggest clones make up roughly 9%. Sample: PBMCs or T cells enriched from blood (not recorded which). These receptor sequences come from a woman under 30 who had recovered from COVID-19.

V usage is TRBV7-9 and J usage is TRBJ2-3; no reliable D call. Germline V gene lookup returns CDR1 SEHNR and CDR2 FQNEAQ (reference sequence). The CDR3 extends over 13 amino acids. Trimming shortened V by 1 base and J by 4 bases, and 6 bases separated the two germline ends. The CDR3 DNA follows: TGTGCCAGCAGCTTAGTTTATTCAGATACGCAGTATTTT. It codes for CASSLVYSDTQYF.

CDR3 sequence (DNA): TGTGCCAGCAGCTGGGGGGTGAACACTGAAGCTTTCTTT. Protein: CASSWGVNTEAFF. J is TRBJ1-1 and V is TRBV5-7, with D perhaps TRBD1 (5 bases). TRBV5-7 is marked as an open reading frame, function uncertain. This CDR3 region has 13 residues. Trimming left V 3 bases short and J 0 bases short, with 6 bases between.

The rearrangement links TRBV10-3 to TRBJ1-6; no reliable D call. With 10 bases removed from V and 0 bases from J, the gap between germline ends came to 13 bases. Germline V CDR1 and CDR2: ENHRY, SYGVKD. The CDR3 totals 15 residues. CDR3 in amino acids: CATGDWSSYNSPLHF. CDR3 DNA: TGTGCCACCGGCGACTGGAGCTCCTATAATTCACCCCTCCACTTT.